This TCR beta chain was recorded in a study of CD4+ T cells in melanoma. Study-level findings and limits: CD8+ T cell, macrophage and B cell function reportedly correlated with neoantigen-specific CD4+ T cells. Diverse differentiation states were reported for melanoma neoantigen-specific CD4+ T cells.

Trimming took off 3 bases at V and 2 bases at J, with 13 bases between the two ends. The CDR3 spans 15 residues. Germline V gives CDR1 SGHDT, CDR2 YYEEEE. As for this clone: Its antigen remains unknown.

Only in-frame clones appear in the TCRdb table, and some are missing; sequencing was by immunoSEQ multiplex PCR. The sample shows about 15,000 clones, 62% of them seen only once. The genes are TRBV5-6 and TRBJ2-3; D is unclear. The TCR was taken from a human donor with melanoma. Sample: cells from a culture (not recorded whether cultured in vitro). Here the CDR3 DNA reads TGTGCCAGCAGCTCCTGGGCCCGCTACACAGATACGCAGTATTTT. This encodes CASSSWARYTDTQYF. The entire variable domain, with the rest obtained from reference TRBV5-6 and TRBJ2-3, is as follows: DAGVTQSPTHLIKTRGQQVTLRCSPKSGHDTVSWYQQALGQGPQFIFQYYEEEERQRGNFPDRFSGHQFPNYSSELNVNALLLGDSALYLCASSSWARYTDTQYFGPGTRLTVL.